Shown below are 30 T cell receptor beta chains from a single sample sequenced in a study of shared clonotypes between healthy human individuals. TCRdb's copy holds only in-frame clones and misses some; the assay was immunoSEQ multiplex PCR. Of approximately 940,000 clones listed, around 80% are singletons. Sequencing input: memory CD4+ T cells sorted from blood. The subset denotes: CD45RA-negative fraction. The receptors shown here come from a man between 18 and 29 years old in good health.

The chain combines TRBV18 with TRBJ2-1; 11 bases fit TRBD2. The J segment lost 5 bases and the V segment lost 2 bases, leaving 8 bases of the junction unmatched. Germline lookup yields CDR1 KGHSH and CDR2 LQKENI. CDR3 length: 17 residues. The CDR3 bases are TGTGCCAGCTCACCAAGGTGGACTAGCGGGTACCACAATGAGCAGTTCTTC. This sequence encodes CASSPRWTSGYHNEQFF.

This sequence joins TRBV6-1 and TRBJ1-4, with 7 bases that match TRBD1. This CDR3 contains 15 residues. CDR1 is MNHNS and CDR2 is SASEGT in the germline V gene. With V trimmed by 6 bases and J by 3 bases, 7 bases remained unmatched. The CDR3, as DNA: TGTGCCAGCAGAACTAGACAGGGATCTAATGAAAAACTGTTTTTT. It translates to CASRTRQGSNEKLFF.

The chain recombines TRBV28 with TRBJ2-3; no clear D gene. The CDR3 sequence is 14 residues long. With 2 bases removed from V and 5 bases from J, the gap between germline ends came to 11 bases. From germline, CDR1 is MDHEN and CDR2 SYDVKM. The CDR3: CASSLGGDKDTQYF. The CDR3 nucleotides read TGTGCCAGCAGTTTAGGTGGGGATAAAGATACGCAGTATTTT.

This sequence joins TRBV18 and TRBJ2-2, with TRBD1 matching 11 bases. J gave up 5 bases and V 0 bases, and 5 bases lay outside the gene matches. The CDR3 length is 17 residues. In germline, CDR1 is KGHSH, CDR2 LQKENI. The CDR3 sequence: CASSPPFGTGGTGELFF. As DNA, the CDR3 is TGTGCCAGCTCACCACCCTTCGGGACAGGGGGAACCGGGGAGCTGTTTTTT.

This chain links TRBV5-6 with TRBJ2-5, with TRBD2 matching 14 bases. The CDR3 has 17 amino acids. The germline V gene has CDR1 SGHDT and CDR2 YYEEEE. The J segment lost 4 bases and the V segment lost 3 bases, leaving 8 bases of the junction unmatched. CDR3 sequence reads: CASSSWGLAGVGETQYF. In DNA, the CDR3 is TGTGCCAGCAGCTCTTGGGGACTAGCGGGAGTAGGAGAGACCCAGTACTTC.

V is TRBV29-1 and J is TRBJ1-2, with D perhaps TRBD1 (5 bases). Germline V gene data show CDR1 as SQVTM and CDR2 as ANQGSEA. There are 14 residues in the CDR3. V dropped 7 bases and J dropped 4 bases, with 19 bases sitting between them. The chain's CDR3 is CSGSSQGSSYGYTF. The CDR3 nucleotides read TGCAGCGGGAGTTCCCAGGGTTCTTCCTATGGCTACACCTTC.

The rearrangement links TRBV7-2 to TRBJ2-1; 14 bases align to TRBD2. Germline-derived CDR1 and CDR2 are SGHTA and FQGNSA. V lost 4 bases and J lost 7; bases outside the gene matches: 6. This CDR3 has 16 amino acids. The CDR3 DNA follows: TGTGCCAGCAGCTACGGACTAGCGGGGGGCTCGAATGAGCAGTTCTTC. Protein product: CASSYGLAGGSNEQFF.

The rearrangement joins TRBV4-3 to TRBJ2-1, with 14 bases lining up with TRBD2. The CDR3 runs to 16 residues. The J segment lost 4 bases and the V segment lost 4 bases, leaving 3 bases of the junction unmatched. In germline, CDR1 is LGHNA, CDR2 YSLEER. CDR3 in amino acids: CASSLGLAGVYNEQFF. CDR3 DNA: TGCGCCAGCAGCCTGGGACTAGCGGGAGTATACAATGAGCAGTTCTTC.

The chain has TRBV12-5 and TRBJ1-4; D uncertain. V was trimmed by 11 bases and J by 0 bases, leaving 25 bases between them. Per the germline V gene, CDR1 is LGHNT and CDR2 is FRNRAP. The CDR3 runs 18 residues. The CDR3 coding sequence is TGTGCTGACCTGGGAATCCCGGCGGTATATACAACTAATGAAAAACTGTTTTTT. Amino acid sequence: CADLGIPAVYTTNEKLFF. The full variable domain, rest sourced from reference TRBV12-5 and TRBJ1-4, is DARVTQTPRHKVTEMGQEVTMRCQPILGHNTVFWYRQTMMQGLELLAYFRNRAPLDDSGMPKDRFSAEMPDATLATLKIQPSEPRDSAVYFCADLGIPAVYTTNEKLFFGSGTQLSVL.

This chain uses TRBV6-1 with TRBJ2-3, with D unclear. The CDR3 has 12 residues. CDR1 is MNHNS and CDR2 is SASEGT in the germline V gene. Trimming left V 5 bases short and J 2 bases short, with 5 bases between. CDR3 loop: CASSSITDTQYF. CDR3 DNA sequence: TGTGCCAGCAGTTCTATCACAGATACGCAGTATTTT.

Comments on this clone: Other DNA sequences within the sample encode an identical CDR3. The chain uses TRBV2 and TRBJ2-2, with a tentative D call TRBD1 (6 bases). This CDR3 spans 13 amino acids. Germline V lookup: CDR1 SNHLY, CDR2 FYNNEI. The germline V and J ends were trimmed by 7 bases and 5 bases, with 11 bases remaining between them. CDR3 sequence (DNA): TGTGCCAGCAATCCCAGGGGAACCGGGGAGCTGTTTTTT. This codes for CASNPRGTGELFF.

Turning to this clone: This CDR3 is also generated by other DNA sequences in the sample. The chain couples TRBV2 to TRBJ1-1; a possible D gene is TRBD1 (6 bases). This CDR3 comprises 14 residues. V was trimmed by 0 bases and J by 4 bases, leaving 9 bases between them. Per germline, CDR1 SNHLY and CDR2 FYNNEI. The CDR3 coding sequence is TGTGCCAGCAGTGAAGCTGGGGGGCGCACTGAAGCTTTCTTT. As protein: CASSEAGGRTEAFF.

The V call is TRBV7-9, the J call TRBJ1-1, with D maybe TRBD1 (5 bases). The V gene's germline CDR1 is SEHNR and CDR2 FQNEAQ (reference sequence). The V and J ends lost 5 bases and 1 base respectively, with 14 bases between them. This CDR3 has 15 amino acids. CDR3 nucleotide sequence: TGTGCCAGCAGCCTACAGGACCTCGGGAACACTGAAGCTTTCTTT. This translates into CASSLQDLGNTEAFF. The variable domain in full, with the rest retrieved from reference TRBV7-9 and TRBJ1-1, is DTGVSQNPRHKITKRGQNVTFRCDPISEHNRLYWYRQTLGQGPEFLTYFQNEAQLEKSRLLSDRFSAERPKGSFSTLEIQRTEQGDSAMYLCASSLQDLGNTEAFFGQGTRLTVV.

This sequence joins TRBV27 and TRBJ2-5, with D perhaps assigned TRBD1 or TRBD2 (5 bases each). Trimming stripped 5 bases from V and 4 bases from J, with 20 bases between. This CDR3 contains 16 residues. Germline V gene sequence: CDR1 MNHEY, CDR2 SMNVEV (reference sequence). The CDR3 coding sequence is TGTGCCAGCAGTAAGGGGAATTTGGTGAGGGGAGAGACCCAGTACTTC. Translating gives CASSKGNLVRGETQYF.

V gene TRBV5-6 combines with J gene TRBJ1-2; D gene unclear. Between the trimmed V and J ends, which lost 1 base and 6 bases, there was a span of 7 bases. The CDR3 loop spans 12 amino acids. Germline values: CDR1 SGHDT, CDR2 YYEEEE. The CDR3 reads CASSLRRDGYTF. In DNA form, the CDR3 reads TGTGCCAGCAGCTTGCGAAGGGATGGCTACACCTTC. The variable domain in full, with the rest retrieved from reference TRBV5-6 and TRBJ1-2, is DAGVTQSPTHLIKTRGQQVTLRCSPKSGHDTVSWYQQALGQGPQFIFQYYEEEERQRGNFPDRFSGHQFPNYSSELNVNALLLGDSALYLCASSLRRDGYTFGSGTRLTVV.

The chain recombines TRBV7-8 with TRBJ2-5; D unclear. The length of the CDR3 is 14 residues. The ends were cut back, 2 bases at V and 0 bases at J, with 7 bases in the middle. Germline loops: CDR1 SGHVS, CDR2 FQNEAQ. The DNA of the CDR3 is TGTGCCAGCAGCTTAAGGCAGTACCAAGAGACCCAGTACTTC. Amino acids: CASSLRQYQETQYF.

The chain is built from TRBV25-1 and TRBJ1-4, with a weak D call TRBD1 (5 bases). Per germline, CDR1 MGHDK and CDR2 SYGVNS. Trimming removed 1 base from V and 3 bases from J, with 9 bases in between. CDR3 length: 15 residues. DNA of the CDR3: TGTGCCAGCAGTGAATCAGGGCGCGCTAATGAAAAACTGTTTTTT. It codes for CASSESGRANEKLFF.

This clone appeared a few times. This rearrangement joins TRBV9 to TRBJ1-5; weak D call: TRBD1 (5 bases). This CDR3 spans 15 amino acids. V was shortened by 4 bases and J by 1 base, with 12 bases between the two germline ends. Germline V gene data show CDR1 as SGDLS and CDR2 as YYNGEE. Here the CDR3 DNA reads TGTGCCAGCAGCCGGAGCGGGGGAAGCAATCAGCCCCAGCATTTT. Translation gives CASSRSGGSNQPQHF.

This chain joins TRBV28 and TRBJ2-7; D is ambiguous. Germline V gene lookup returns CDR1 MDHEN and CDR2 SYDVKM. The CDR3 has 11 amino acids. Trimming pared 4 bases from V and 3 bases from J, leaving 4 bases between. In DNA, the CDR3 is TGTGCCAGCAGTTCCTACTACGAGCAGTACTTC. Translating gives CASSSYYEQYF.

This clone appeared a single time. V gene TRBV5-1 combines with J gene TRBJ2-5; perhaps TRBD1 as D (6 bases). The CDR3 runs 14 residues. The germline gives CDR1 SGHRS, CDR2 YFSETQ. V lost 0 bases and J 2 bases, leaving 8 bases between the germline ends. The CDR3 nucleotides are TGCGCCAGCAGCTTGGGGGACACTCAAGAGACCCAGTACTTC. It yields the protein CASSLGDTQETQYF.

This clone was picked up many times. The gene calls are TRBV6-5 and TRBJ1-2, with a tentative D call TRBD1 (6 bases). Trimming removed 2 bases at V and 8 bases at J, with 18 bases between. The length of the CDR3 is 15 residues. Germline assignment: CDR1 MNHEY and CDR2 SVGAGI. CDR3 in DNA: TGTGCCAGCAGTTACATTGTTGGGGGCGCGGAAGGCTACACCTTC. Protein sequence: CASSYIVGGAEGYTF.

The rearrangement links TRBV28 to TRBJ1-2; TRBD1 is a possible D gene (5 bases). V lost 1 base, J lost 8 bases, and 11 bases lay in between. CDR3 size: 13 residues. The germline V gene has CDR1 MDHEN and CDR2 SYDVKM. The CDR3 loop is CASSLSGGFGYTF. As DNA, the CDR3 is TGTGCCAGCAGTTTATCGGGGGGGTTCGGCTACACCTTC.

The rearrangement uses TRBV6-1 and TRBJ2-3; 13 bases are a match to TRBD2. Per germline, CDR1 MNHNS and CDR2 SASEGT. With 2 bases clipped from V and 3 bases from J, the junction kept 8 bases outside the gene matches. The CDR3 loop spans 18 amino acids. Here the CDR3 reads CASSELRLAGGYTDTQYF. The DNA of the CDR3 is TGTGCCAGCAGTGAACTAAGACTAGCGGGGGGATATACAGATACGCAGTATTTT.

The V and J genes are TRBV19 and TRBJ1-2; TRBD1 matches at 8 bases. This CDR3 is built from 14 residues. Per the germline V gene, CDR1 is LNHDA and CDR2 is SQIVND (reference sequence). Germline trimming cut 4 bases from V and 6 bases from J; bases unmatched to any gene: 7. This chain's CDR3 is CASSRGQARDGYTF. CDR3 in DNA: TGTGCCAGTAGTAGGGGACAGGCAAGAGATGGCTACACCTTC.

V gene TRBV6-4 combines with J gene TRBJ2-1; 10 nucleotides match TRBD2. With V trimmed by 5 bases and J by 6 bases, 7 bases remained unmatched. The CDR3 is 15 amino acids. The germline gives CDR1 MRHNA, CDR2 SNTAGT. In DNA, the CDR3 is TGTGCCAGCAGTCGACAAGCGGGGGGGCTCAATGAGCAGTTCTTC. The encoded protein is CASSRQAGGLNEQFF.

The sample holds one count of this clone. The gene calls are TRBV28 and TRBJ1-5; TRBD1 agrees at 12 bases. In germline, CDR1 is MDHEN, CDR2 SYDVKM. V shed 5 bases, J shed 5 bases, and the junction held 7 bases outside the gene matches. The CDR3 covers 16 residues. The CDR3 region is CASSLRDRGLHQPQHF. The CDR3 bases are TGTGCCAGCAGTCTGAGGGACAGGGGGCTCCATCAGCCCCAGCATTTT.

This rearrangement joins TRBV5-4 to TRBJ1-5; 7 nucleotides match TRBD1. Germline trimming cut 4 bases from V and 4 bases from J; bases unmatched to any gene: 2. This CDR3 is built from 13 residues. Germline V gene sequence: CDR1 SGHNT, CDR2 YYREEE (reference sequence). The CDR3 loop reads CASSPDRNQPQHF. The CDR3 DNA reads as TGTGCCAGCAGCCCGGACAGGAATCAGCCCCAGCATTTT.

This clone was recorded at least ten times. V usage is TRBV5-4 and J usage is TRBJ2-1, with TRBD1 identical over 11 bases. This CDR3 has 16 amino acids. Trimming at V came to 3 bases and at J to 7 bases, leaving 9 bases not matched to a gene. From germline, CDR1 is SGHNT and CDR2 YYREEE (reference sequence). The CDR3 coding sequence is TGTGCCAGCAGCTCCCCCTTTGGACAGGGGGCGAATGAGCAGTTCTTC. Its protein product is CASSSPFGQGANEQFF.

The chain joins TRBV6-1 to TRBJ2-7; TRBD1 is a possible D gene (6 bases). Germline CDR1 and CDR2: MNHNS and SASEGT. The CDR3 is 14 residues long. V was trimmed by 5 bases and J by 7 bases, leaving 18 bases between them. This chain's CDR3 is CASSSLDRTLEQYF. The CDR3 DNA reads TGTGCCAGCAGTTCTTTAGACAGGACCCTAGAGCAGTACTTC.

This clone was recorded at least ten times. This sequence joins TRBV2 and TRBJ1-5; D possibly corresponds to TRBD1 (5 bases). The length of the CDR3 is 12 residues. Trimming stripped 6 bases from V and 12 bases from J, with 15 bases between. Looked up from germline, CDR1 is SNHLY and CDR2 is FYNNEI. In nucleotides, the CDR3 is TGTGCCAGCAGGGACCGACGAGGGGTCCAGCATTTT. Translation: CASRDRRGVQHF.